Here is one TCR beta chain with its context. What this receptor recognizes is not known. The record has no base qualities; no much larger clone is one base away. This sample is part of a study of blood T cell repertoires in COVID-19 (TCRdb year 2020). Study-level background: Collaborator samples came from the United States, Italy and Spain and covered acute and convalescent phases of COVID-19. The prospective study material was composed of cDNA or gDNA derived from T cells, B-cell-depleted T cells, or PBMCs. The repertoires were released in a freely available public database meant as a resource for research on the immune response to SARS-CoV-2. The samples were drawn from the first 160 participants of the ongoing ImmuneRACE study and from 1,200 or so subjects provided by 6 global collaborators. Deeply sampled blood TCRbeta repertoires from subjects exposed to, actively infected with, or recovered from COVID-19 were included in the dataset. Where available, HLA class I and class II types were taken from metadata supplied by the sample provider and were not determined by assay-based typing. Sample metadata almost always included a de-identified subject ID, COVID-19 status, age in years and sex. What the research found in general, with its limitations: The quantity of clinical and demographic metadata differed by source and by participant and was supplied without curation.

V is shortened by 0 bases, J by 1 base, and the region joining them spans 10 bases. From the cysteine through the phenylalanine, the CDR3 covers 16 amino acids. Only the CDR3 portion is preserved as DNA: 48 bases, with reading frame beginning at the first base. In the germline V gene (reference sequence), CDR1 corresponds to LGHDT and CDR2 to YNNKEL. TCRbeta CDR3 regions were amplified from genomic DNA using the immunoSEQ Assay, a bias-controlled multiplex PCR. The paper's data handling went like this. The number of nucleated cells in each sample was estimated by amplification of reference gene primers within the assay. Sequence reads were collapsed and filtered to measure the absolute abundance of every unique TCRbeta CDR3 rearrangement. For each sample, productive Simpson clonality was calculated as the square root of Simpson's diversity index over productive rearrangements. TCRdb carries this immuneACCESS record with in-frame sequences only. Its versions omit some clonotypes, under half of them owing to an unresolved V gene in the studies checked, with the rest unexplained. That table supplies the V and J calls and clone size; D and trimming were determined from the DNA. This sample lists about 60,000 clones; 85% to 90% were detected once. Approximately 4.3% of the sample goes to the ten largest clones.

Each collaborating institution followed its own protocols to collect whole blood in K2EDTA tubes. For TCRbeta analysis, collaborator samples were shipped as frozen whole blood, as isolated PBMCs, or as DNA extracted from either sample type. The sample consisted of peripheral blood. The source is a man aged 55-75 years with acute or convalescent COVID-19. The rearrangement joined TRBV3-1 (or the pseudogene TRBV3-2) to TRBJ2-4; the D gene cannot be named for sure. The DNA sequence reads TGTGCCAGCAGCCAAGATCGGGTACGGGCCAAAAACATTCAGTACTTC. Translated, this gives CASSQDRVRAKNIQYF.